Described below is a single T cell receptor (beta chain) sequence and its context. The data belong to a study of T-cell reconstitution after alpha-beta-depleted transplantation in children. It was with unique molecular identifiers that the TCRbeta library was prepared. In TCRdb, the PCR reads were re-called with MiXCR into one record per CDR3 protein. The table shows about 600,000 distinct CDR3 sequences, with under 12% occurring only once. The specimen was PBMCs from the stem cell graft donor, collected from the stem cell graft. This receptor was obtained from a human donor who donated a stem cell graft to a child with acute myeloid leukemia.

The CDR3 DNA reads TGTGCCAGCAGCCCCCGAGGGCGGGAGGGCCGATACGAGCAGTACTTC. Protein sequence: CASSPRGREGRYEQYF. This chain joins TRBV7-2 and TRBJ2-7; the match to TRBD2 covers 9 bases. The germline V gene has CDR1 SGHTA and CDR2 FQGNSA. The length of the CDR3 is 16 residues. V trimming: 5 bases; J trimming: 4 bases; junction bases outside the gene matches: 12.